Listed below are T cell receptor beta chains from one sample, sequenced in a study of T cells expressing NK-cell markers. TCRdb re-called the 5' RACE reads, yielding one record per CDR3 amino acid sequence without DNA. The repertoire table contains about 260,000 distinct CDR3 sequences. The sample consisted of blood T cells: a sorted CD56 or NKG2C T cell subset, CD4+ or CD8+ T cells, or bulk PBMC T cells (not recorded which). Every receptor here comes from a woman aged 18 to 75 in good health. The CDR3 runs from the conserved cysteine through the conserved F or W.

TRBJ2-7 TRBV7-9 CASSLFVNEQYF
TRBJ2-1 TRBV30 CAWSVTLREQFF
TRBJ2-1 TRBV5-1 CASSLVAGVTYNEQFF
TRBJ2-7 TRBV7-2 CASSAQRSSYEQYF
TRBJ2-1 TRBV20-1 CSARDRLSLTGANEQFF
TRBJ1-3 TRBV7-9 CASSPRKRNTIYF
TRBJ2-2 TRBV4-3 CASSQVGVWGAASTGELFF
TRBJ2-7 TRBV15 CATSREEAASYEQYF
TRBJ1-2 TRBV20-1 CSARITPPTATNYGYTF
TRBJ2-1 TRBV7-3 CASSLVRTYSSHEQFF
TRBJ1-5 TRBV6-6 CASSDGDGQPQHF
TRBJ2-3 TRBV14 CASSQVFVQGTDTQYF
TRBJ2-6 TRBV20-1 CSASGTSGANVLTF
TRBJ2-1 TRBV6-1 CASSSTSGRAYNEQFF
TRBJ2-1 TRBV23-1 CASGPGQGDEQFF
TRBJ2-3 TRBV11-2 CASSSAGGLDTQYF
TRBJ1-2 TRBV7-2 CASSFRGQGLVGGYTF
TRBJ2-2 TRBV29-1 CSVARTGWNTGELFF
TRBJ1-1 TRBV12-3/TRBV12-4 CASSLGNANTEAFF
TRBJ2-7 TRBV12-3/TRBV12-4 CASSLSKGTSGTYEQYF
TRBJ2-1 TRBV6-2/TRBV6-3 CASGRGNEQFF
TRBJ2-3 TRBV7-8 CASSLGSKDTQYF
TRBJ2-3 TRBV29-1 CSSLSGGTLITDTQYF
TRBJ1-2 TRBV12-3/TRBV12-4 CASSPWEKTNYGYTF
TRBJ1-2 TRBV12-3/TRBV12-4 CASSWQTGQTYGYTF
TRBJ1-4 TRBV20-1 CSASLATNANEKLFF
TRBJ2-1 TRBV24-1 CATSDLAGTLNHEQFF
TRBJ2-1 TRBV19 CASGDYTVNEQFF
TRBJ2-1 TRBV6-5 CASSGTGVKQSF